This T cell receptor beta chain was found in a study of T cells in Graves' hyperthyroidism and ophthalmopathy. Study-level points and caveats: Most clonotypes expanded in the thyroid (above 0.001) were also present in blood.

This clonotype was detected ten times or more. Its antigen is currently unknown. Germline CDR1 MNHEY, CDR2 SMNVEV (reference sequence). This CDR3 has 15 amino acids. Trimming took 6 bases from V and 2 from J, leaving 13 bases between them. Participants, patients aged 18 to 65, had newly diagnosed hyperthyroidism with a duration under 2 months. Fresh 10 ml peripheral blood yielded PBMCs. Amplified regions were TCR beta CDR3 sequences from RNA transcripts. The HTBI primer set drove a first-round RT-PCR of the TCR CDR3. One entry per CDR3 protein, called by TCRdb with MiXCR from the multiplex PCR reads. The sample includes some 360,000 distinct CDR3 sequences, about 14% of them seen just once.

The chain employs TRBV27 and TRBJ2-2; D might be TRBD2 (6 bases). The sequence was collected from a woman in her sixties with Graves' hyperthyroidism. The sample comprised blood. The CDR3 DNA sequence: TGTGCCAGCAGCCCGACCGGGGGAAACACCGGGGAGCTGTTTTTT. It encodes CASSPTGGNTGELFF.